This entry lists 5 T cell receptor beta chains sequenced from one sample in a study of blood T cell repertoires in COVID-19. Profiled with immunoSEQ multiplex PCR; TCRdb holds only in-frame clones, not every one. This sample has approximately 240,000 clones, with roughly 82% found just once. Material: peripheral blood. Receptors were obtained from a woman between 40 and 50 years old who had recovered from COVID-19.

The chain combines TRBV29-1 with TRBJ2-3, with D perhaps TRBD1 (6 bases). Per the germline V gene, CDR1 is SQVTM and CDR2 is ANQGSEA. The V end was cut by 5 bases, the J end by 7 bases, with 19 bases between. This CDR3 contains 14 residues. DNA of the CDR3: TGCAGCGTTATTCAACCAGGGGAGTCAAATACGCAGTATTTT. Translating gives CSVIQPGESNTQYF.

This clone turned up a few times. V gene TRBV5-4 combines with J gene TRBJ2-7; maybe TRBD1 (6 bases). V lost 4 bases, J lost 0 bases, and 11 bases lay in between. The germline V gene encodes CDR1 SGHNT and CDR2 YYREEE (reference sequence). The CDR3 length is 14 residues. The CDR3 sequence: CASSDRRFSYEQYF. The CDR3 bases are TGTGCCAGCAGCGACAGGAGATTCTCCTACGAGCAGTACTTC.

A word on this clone: Within the sample, other DNA sequences also encode this same CDR3. The chain has TRBV4-3 and TRBJ2-7, with 7 nucleotides matching TRBD2. CDR1 and CDR2 (germline): LGHNA, YSLEER. Trimming removed 1 base from V and 1 base from J; junction bases left unmatched: 4. The CDR3 is 15 amino acids. The CDR3 nucleotides are TGCGCCAGCAGCCAAGGCCTAGCGGATTCCTACGAGCAGTACTTC. Protein product: CASSQGLADSYEQYF.

The V gene is TRBV11-2, the J gene TRBJ2-5, with D possibly matching TRBD2 (6 bases). V lost 5 bases and J 2 bases, leaving 12 bases between the germline ends. This CDR3 is built from 14 residues. The germline gives CDR1 SGHAT, CDR2 FQNNGV. The chain's CDR3 is CASSLPDYQETQYF. The CDR3 nucleotides are TGTGCCAGCAGCCTACCGGACTATCAAGAGACCCAGTACTTC.

This clone was observed a single time. The rearrangement links TRBV5-6 to TRBJ2-7; 9 nucleotides line up with TRBD1. After removal of 5 bases from V and 4 bases from J, the junction contained 13 bases not matched to a gene. CDR1 SGHDT and CDR2 YYEEEE come from the germline V gene. The CDR3 is 16 amino acids. CDR3 loop: CASSKDRGERRYEQYF. The CDR3 DNA follows: TGTGCCAGCAGTAAAGACAGGGGGGAAAGGCGATACGAGCAGTACTTC. The full variable domain, with the rest looked up from reference TRBV5-6 and TRBJ2-7, is DAGVTQSPTHLIKTRGQQVTLRCSPKSGHDTVSWYQQALGQGPQFIFQYYEEEERQRGNFPDRFSGHQFPNYSSELNVNALLLGDSALYLCASSKDRGERRYEQYFGPGTRLTVT.